This record covers a single T cell receptor (beta chain). These data originate in a study of technical replicates of blood from a few donors. CDR3 length equals 15 residues. Germline V gives CDR1 SGHAT, CDR2 FQNNGV. The V gene lost 1 base and the J gene lost 2 bases, with 10 bases spanning the gap. Profiling relied on immunoSEQ multiplex PCR, and the TCRdb table lists in-frame clones only, not all of them. In the table there are 60,000 to 80,000 clones, roughly nine tenths of which are singletons. Sequencing was performed on PBMCs. The clonotype comes from a human donor in good health. Some clones in this sample may be carry-over from other donors' samples. The chain employs TRBV11-2 and TRBJ2-3; weak D call: TRBD2 (6 bases). CDR3 residues: CASSLAAGPTDTQYF. In nucleotides, the CDR3 is TGTGCCAGCAGCTTAGCTGCGGGACCCACAGATACGCAGTATTTT.